These T cell receptor beta chains were read from a single sample in a study of identical twins. TCRdb independently ran MiXCR on the 5' RACE reads; one entry per CDR3 protein. The table has approximately 240,000 distinct CDR3 sequences, 11% to 15% seen once. Sequencing was done on a sample of memory (CD45RO+) T cells sorted from blood. All receptors derive from a woman younger than 30 in good health. Each CDR3 is given with its conserved first and last residue. The D gene is left open where the match is weak. Size is omitted from some rows. Given values are once, few, many or a class for expanded clones.

TRBV19	TRBJ1-2	NA	NA	CASRTTGDYGYTF	TGTGCCAGTAGAACTACAGGAGACTATGGCTACACCTTC
TRBV5-6	TRBJ1-2	NA	NA	CASSSHHRASYGYTF	TGTGCCAGCAGCTCTCACCACAGGGCTAGCTATGGCTACACCTTC
TRBV11-2	TRBJ2-1	NA	TRBD2	CASSPGMASGPLSYNEQFF	TGTGCCAGCAGCCCAGGGATGGCTAGCGGACCGTTATCCTACAATGAGCAGTTCTTC
TRBV2	TRBJ1-6	few	NA	CATFQYPNSPLHF	TGTGCCACCTTCCAGTACCCAAATTCACCCCTCCACTTT
TRBV3-1	TRBJ1-2	few	NA	CASSQMTENYGYTF	TGTGCCAGCAGCCAAATGACAGAGAACTATGGCTACACCTTC
TRBV7-2	TRBJ2-5	NA	NA	CASSLVPEQGTQYF	TGTGCCAGCAGCTTAGTACCAGAGCAGGGGACCCAGTACTTC
TRBV20-1	TRBJ2-5	few	TRBD1	CSAAPPEGALETQYF	TGCAGTGCCGCCCCCCCAGAGGGGGCCCTGGAGACCCAGTACTTC
TRBV5-1	TRBJ2-1	many	NA	CASNPLGALRNEQFF	TGCGCCAGCAACCCGTTGGGAGCCCTCCGGAATGAGCAGTTCTTC
TRBV6-1	TRBJ1-4	many	NA	CASTLYRSGGVEKLFF	TGTGCCAGCACCCTTTATCGTTCTGGGGGGGTGGAAAAACTGTTTTTT
TRBV14	TRBJ1-2	few	TRBD1	CASSRDRGLIYGYTF	TGTGCCAGCAGCCGAGACAGGGGATTAATCTATGGCTACACCTTC
TRBV27	TRBJ2-7	few	TRBD2	CASSPLGLAPFYEQYF	TGTGCCAGCAGTCCCCTGGGACTAGCTCCCTTCTACGAGCAGTACTTC
TRBV27	TRBJ1-4	NA	NA	CASRGLGVGDEKLFF	TGTGCCAGCAGGGGCCTAGGTGTTGGGGATGAAAAACTGTTTTTT
TRBV5-5	TRBJ1-6	NA	NA	CASSFLTGSIHF	TGTGCCAGCAGCTTTCTTACAGGGTCGATCCACTTT
TRBV12-3/TRBV12-4	TRBJ2-2	few	NA	CASSYETGELFF	TGTGCCAGCAGTTACGAGACCGGGGAGCTGTTTTTT
TRBV29-1	TRBJ2-7	NA	NA	CSVEDPYSGYEQYF	TGCAGCGTTGAAGATCCGTACTCGGGCTACGAGCAGTACTTC
TRBV7-8	TRBJ2-7	NA	NA	CASSLAGLEEQYF	TGTGCCAGCAGCTTAGCGGGCTTGGAAGAGCAGTACTTC
TRBV12-3/TRBV12-4	TRBJ2-1	few	TRBD2	CACRGTSGYNEQFF	TGTGCCTGCCGCGGGACTAGCGGCTACAATGAGCAGTTCTTC
TRBV9	TRBJ2-3	few	TRBD2	CASSRGLAGTDTQYF	TGTGCCAGCAGCAGAGGACTAGCGGGAACAGATACGCAGTATTTT
TRBV6-2/TRBV6-3	TRBJ2-1	few	TRBD2	CASRLQGLASGLNEQFF	TGTGCCAGCAGACTCCAAGGACTAGCGAGCGGGCTCAATGAGCAGTTCTTC
TRBV5-1	TRBJ1-1	few	NA	CASSLQLTGNTEAFF	TGCGCCAGCAGCTTGCAACTTACAGGGAACACTGAAGCTTTCTTT
TRBV27	TRBJ1-5	few	NA	CASSLSRNSNQPQHF	TGTGCCAGCAGTTTATCCCGGAATAGCAATCAGCCCCAGCATTTT
TRBV5-1	TRBJ2-7	many	TRBD2	CASSLGGLAHEQYF	TGCGCCAGCAGCTTAGGGGGACTAGCCCACGAGCAGTACTTC
TRBV4-1	TRBJ2-6	few	NA	CASSQTYVLNSGANVLTF	TGCGCCAGCAGCCAGACGTACGTTTTAAACTCTGGGGCCAACGTCCTGACTTTC
TRBV5-4	TRBJ2-7	few	NA	CASSLGMADYEQYF	TGTGCCAGCAGCTTGGGTATGGCAGACTACGAGCAGTACTTC
TRBV2	TRBJ2-1	NA	NA	CASSDVSSHEQFF	TGTGCCAGCAGCGACGTCTCGTCCCATGAGCAGTTCTTC
TRBV9	TRBJ2-1	NA	NA	CASSVDVGDEQFF	TGTGCCAGCAGCGTAGATGTGGGGGATGAGCAGTTCTTC
TRBV7-2	TRBJ2-6	few	NA	CASSRNSGANVLTF	TGTGCCAGCAGTCGGAATTCTGGGGCCAACGTCCTGACTTTC
TRBV12-3/TRBV12-4	TRBJ1-6	many	NA	CASSGTANSPLHF	TGTGCCAGCTCGGGGACGGCAAATTCACCCCTCCACTTT
TRBV7-2	TRBJ2-1	many	NA	CASSEHNEQFF	TGTGCCAGCAGCGAGCATAATGAGCAGTTCTTC
TRBV10-3	TRBJ1-2	NA	NA	CAISEKASYGYTF	TGTGCCATCAGTGAGAAAGCCAGCTATGGCTACACCTTC
TRBV10-2	TRBJ2-7	NA	NA	CASSEDGYEQYF	TGCGCCAGCAGTGAGGACGGCTACGAGCAGTACTTC
TRBV20-1	TRBJ2-1	NA	NA	CSASLSAYNEQFF	TGCAGTGCTAGCCTATCCGCCTACAATGAGCAGTTCTTC
TRBV19	TRBJ2-5	NA	NA	CASSISSLGETQYF	TGTGCCAGTAGTATTTCGAGCCTAGGGGAGACCCAGTACTTC